These 22 T cell receptor beta chains share one sample of origin, sequenced in a study of cytomegalovirus exposure and HLA in healthy donors. PCR amplification relied on 60 Vbeta primers (plus 13 Jbeta primers). Assay used: immunoSEQ multiplex PCR; TCRdb lists only in-frame clones, some missing. The sample holds over 130,000 clones, around three quarters seen once. Sequencing used PBMCs. These receptors were obtained from a man between 35 and 55 years old in good health and CMV-seronegative.

The chain combines TRBV7-8 with TRBJ1-2; D is possibly TRBD1 (5 bases). This CDR3 is built from 15 residues. V was pared by 8 bases and J by 5 bases, with 21 bases between. Germline assignment: CDR1 SGHVS and CDR2 FQNEAQ. The CDR3 region is CASFPPGGRMYGYTF. In nucleotides, the CDR3 is TGTGCCAGCTTCCCTCCCGGGGGACGCATGTATGGCTACACCTTC.

The sample holds one count of this clone. The rearrangement uses TRBV28 and TRBJ2-7; 9 nucleotides match TRBD1. The CDR3 extends over 14 amino acids. V dropped 5 bases and J dropped 5; count of bases not matched to a gene: 7. CDR1 is MDHEN, CDR2 SYDVKM, per germline. The CDR3 loop is CASSQTGTGNEQYF. The CDR3 DNA reads as TGTGCCAGCAGTCAAACCGGGACAGGGAACGAGCAGTACTTC.

J is TRBJ1-4 and V is TRBV18, with 7 bases aligning to TRBD1. This CDR3 comprises 15 residues. Unmatched junction bases numbered 6, after V lost 5 bases and J lost 3 bases. The germline CDR1 and CDR2 sequences are KGHSH and LQKENI. CDR3: CASSADRVPNEKLFF. As DNA, the CDR3 is TGTGCCAGCTCAGCAGACAGGGTGCCTAATGAAAAACTGTTTTTT.

This clone is medium-sized (0.01 to 0.1%). CDR3 sequence reads: CASSQGGAEYTEAFF. Written as DNA, the CDR3 is TGTGCCAGCAGCCAAGGGGGCGCGGAGTACACTGAAGCTTTCTTT. The V gene is TRBV4-2, the J gene TRBJ1-1; a weak D match, TRBD1 (5 bases). The CDR3 is 15 amino acids. CDR1 and CDR2 (germline): LGHNA, YNFKEQ. The V end lost 1 base, the J end lost 3 bases, and 12 bases lay between the germline ends.

The chain couples TRBV2 to TRBJ2-3, with TRBD2 identical over 8 bases. The CDR3 runs 14 residues. V lost 6 bases and J lost 4; bases outside the gene matches: 6. Germline values: CDR1 SNHLY, CDR2 FYNNEI. CDR3 DNA: TGTGCCAGCAGCGGCGGGAGGTACTCAGATACGCAGTATTTT. This sequence encodes CASSGGRYSDTQYF.

In this sample, this clone turned up once. This sequence joins TRBV6-5 and TRBJ1-1; D possibly corresponds to TRBD1 (5 bases). The V gene lost 5 bases and the J gene lost 7 bases, with 20 bases spanning the gap. The CDR3 runs to 15 residues. Germline-derived CDR1 and CDR2 are MNHEY and SVGAGI. CDR3 nucleotides: TGTGCCAGCAGTATAAATATAGGGGCGACAGATGAAGCTTTCTTT. As protein: CASSINIGATDEAFF.

The chain uses TRBV30 and TRBJ2-3; tentative D call: TRBD2 (6 bases). This CDR3 is built from 14 residues. The V gene's germline CDR1 is GTSNPN and CDR2 SVGIG (reference sequence). V lost 3 bases and J lost 1, with 11 bases in between. CDR3 bases: TGTGCCTGGAGGGGGGGTATCGGCACAGATACGCAGTATTTT. It is translated as CAWRGGIGTDTQYF.

This clone was found once. The rearrangement uses TRBV11-2 and TRBJ1-4; tentative D call: TRBD1 (6 bases). Germline lookup yields CDR1 SGHAT and CDR2 FQNNGV. This CDR3 spans 16 amino acids. The germline V and J ends were trimmed by 1 base and 2 bases, with 11 bases remaining between them. CDR3 in DNA: TGTGCCAGCAGCTTAGGACACGGACAGACTAATGAAAAACTGTTTTTT. Residues: CASSLGHGQTNEKLFF.

This clone has only a few counts. This chain links TRBV13 with TRBJ1-1, with unresolved D. Trimming removed 0 bases from V and 4 bases from J, with 9 bases in between. CDR3 length: 14 residues. Germline V CDR1 and CDR2: PRHDT, FYEKMQ (reference sequence). The CDR3 sequence is CASSLGRSSTEAFF. The CDR3 DNA is TGTGCCAGCAGCTTAGGTCGGTCTTCCACTGAAGCTTTCTTT.

The chain combines TRBV5-6 with TRBJ2-7; the match to TRBD1 covers 12 bases. This CDR3 has 19 residues. Per germline, CDR1 SGHDT and CDR2 YYEEEE. V lost 4 bases, J lost 7 bases, and 21 bases stayed unmatched. CDR3 bases: TGTGCCAGCAGCGCGATTGTGGGGGCAGTGGGACAGGGGGCGTGGGAGCAGTACTTC. Translation: CASSAIVGAVGQGAWEQYF.

The chain employs TRBV28 and TRBJ2-3; no definite D call. The germline V and J ends were trimmed by 5 bases and 1 base, with 10 bases remaining between them. The CDR3 runs 14 residues. Germline V lookup: CDR1 MDHEN, CDR2 SYDVKM. CDR3: CASSDSLGTDTQYF. CDR3 in DNA: TGTGCCAGCAGTGACTCCTTAGGCACAGATACGCAGTATTTT.

This clone was detected once. J is TRBJ2-3 and V is TRBV2, with 10 nucleotides matching TRBD1. The CDR3 is 14 residues long. V shed 10 bases and J 4 bases; nucleotides not matched to a gene: 8. The germline V gene encodes CDR1 SNHLY and CDR2 FYNNEI. In DNA, the CDR3 is TGTGCCACCCTCCCCGGGACAGGGGCAGATACGCAGTATTTT. Residues: CATLPGTGADTQYF.

The genes are TRBV7-3 and TRBJ1-1, with 10 bases that match TRBD1. The ends lost 3 bases at V and 1 base at J; junction bases unmatched: 2. The CDR3 spans 15 residues. Germline values: CDR1 SGHTA, CDR2 FQGTGA. The CDR3 sequence is CASSLTGGENTEAFF. Here the CDR3 DNA reads TGTGCCAGCAGCTTGACAGGGGGCGAGAACACTGAAGCTTTCTTT.

The chain carries TRBV6-6 and TRBJ2-7; 8 bases match TRBD2. The CDR3 sequence is 15 residues long. V shed 0 bases and J 2 bases; nucleotides not matched to a gene: 3. Germline V lookup: CDR1 MNHNY, CDR2 SVGAGI (reference sequence). The CDR3 region has the DNA TGTGCCAGCAGTTACTCTGGCGGGGGGACCTACGAGCAGTACTTC. Amino acids: CASSYSGGGTYEQYF.

The chain employs TRBV6-1 and TRBJ2-3; 12 bases align to TRBD2. Unmatched junction bases numbered 6, after V lost 1 base and J lost 7 bases. The CDR3 has 16 residues. Germline loops: CDR1 MNHNS, CDR2 SASEGT. The CDR3 here is CASSEVPSGGAHTQYF. CDR3 coding DNA: TGTGCCAGCAGTGAAGTGCCTAGCGGGGGGGCCCATACGCAGTATTTT.

The V gene is TRBV27, the J gene TRBJ2-3, with D tentatively TRBD1 (6 bases). The CDR3 covers 15 residues. Trimming pared 6 bases from V and 5 bases from J, leaving 18 bases between. The germline CDR1 and CDR2 sequences are MNHEY and SMNVEV (reference sequence). Here the CDR3 DNA reads TGTGCCAGCAGGACAACTACAGGGAGATTAGATACGCAGTATTTT. This encodes CASRTTTGRLDTQYF.

The chain recombines TRBV11-2 with TRBJ2-5; 7 bases match TRBD2. Matching the DNA end better, TRBJ2-7 makes the J call doubtful. The CDR3 has 18 residues. Per the germline V gene, CDR1 is SGHAT and CDR2 is FQNNGV. The CDR3: CASSLGSLLARKRYEQYF. The CDR3 region has the DNA TGTGCCAGCAGCTTAGGCTCTCTACTAGCGAGAAAAAGGTACGAGCAGTACTTC.

On this clone itself: Other DNA sequences in this specimen translate into the identical CDR3. V and J are TRBV4-3 and TRBJ2-1; D possibly corresponds to TRBD2 (7 bases). CDR3 length: 16 amino acids. The V end was cut by 1 base, the J end by 4 bases, with 14 bases between. Germline-derived CDR1 and CDR2 are LGHNA and YSLEER. The CDR3 protein is CASSQVSGGAYNEQFF. The CDR3 bases are TGCGCCAGCAGCCAAGTTTCGGGGGGCGCTTACAATGAGCAGTTCTTC.

This clone appeared a single time. The rearrangement uses TRBV7-8 and TRBJ1-1; D is ambiguous. This CDR3 region has 14 residues. Germline V gene data show CDR1 as SGHVS and CDR2 as FQNEAQ. V was shortened by 3 bases and J by 3 bases, with 11 bases between the two germline ends. This CDR3 reads CASSLGPGYTEAFF. CDR3 bases: TGTGCCAGCAGCTTGGGCCCTGGGTACACTGAAGCTTTCTTT.

This clone was observed once. The chain joins TRBV27 to TRBJ2-7; perhaps TRBD1 as D (6 bases). The CDR3 extends over 14 amino acids. Germline CDR1 MNHEY, CDR2 SMNVEV (reference sequence). The V and J ends lost 8 bases and 2 bases respectively, with 16 bases between them. Here the CDR3 DNA reads TGTGCCAGCGGGGTGTACAGGGAGACCTACGAGCAGTACTTC. It encodes CASGVYRETYEQYF.

The chain recombines TRBV18 with TRBJ2-7, with D perhaps TRBD1 (5 bases). Germline CDR1 KGHSH, CDR2 LQKENI. The CDR3 is 13 residues long. Trimming pared 0 bases from V and 5 bases from J, leaving 8 bases between. CDR3 bases: TGTGCCAGCTCACCACCCCAGGGCGACGAGCAGTACTTC. Translated, it gives CASSPPQGDEQYF.

The chain joins TRBV10-3 to TRBJ1-2; 7 positions agree with TRBD1. The CDR3 is made up of 15 amino acids. Trimming took 5 bases from V and 2 from J; bases not matched to a gene: 8. Germline values: CDR1 ENHRY, CDR2 SYGVKD. This chain's CDR3 is CAISRDRGSNYGYTF. The CDR3 bases are TGTGCCATCAGTAGGGACAGAGGGTCCAACTATGGCTACACCTTC.